This T cell receptor beta chain appears in the sequencing data of a study of cytomegalovirus exposure and HLA in healthy donors. The PCR contained 60 Vbeta and 13 Jbeta primers. The assay was immunoSEQ multiplex PCR, and TCRdb's table has in-frame clones only and misses some. The repertoire includes about 110,000 clones, 69% of them detected once, and roughly 3.2% sits in the top ten. Germline CDR1 is SGHDN and CDR2 is FVKESK. V was clipped by 1 base and J by 2 bases; unmatched bases: 2. The CDR3 totals 14 residues. The origin of this receptor is a man aged 25 to 40 in good health and CMV-seronegative. V and J are TRBV14 and TRBJ2-7, with TRBD1 identical over 7 bases. The specimen sequenced was PBMCs. The CDR3, as DNA: TGTGCCAGCAGCCAAGGGGACAGAGCCTACGAGCAGTACTTC. It translates to CASSQGDRAYEQYF.